This T cell receptor beta chain was captured by sequencing in a study of T cell repertoires in ileal Crohn's disease (dated by TCRdb to about 2019). Study-wide context: The median duration of disease was approximately 7.9 years, and at the time of surgery around 36% of patients were active smokers. Every patient underwent surgery because of a complication, which was stricturing disease in 61% of cases and penetrating disease in approximately 40%. About half of the patients received postoperative therapy: around ten received thiopurines and some 20 received anti-TNF agents. The TCR repertoire was analysed in under 70 patients with Crohn's disease drawn from a prospective multicentre cohort. The study was conducted in parallel with a multicentre cohort built to find predictors of early endoscopic recurrence after ileocolonic resection. Endoscopic postoperative recurrence was defined by a Rutgeerts score above i0. A total of around 170 mucosal samples from roughly 60 patients were sequenced, collected from several sites on the surgical specimen as well as at postoperative endoscopy. Study-wide conclusions, independent of this receptor: Sorted CD8 T cells carried more high-frequency clones than CD4 T cells, suggesting mucosal expansions were mainly CD8. A significantly higher proportion of clonal expansions was observed in active smokers at surgery than in non-smokers (about 25% vs 18%, p=0.02). Endoscopic recurrence was linked to a higher percentage of high-frequency clones at surgery, and recurrence occurred in every patient whose clonality exceeded 26.8% (18/57). Mucosal CD4 and CD8 T cells were sorted and sequenced only in a subgroup of patients, the size of which was not stated.

To be eligible, patients had to be adults with ileal or ileocolonic Crohn's disease and an indication for ileocolonic resection. Whole ileal mucosal biopsies were kept frozen at -80 degrees C prior to DNA extraction. Genomic DNA was isolated from frozen whole biopsies using a TRizol-based method, and the DNA was quantified with a NanoDrop 2000 spectrophotometer. The trim is 9 bases for V and 0 bases for J, with a gap of 9 bases between the germline ends. Reading the germline V gene (reference sequence) gives CDR1 LNHDA and CDR2 SQIVND. Its CDR3 holds 14 amino acids, cysteine through phenylalanine. Only the CDR3 region is kept as DNA, spanning 42 bases read in frame from base 1. Around 500 nanograms of biopsy DNA per sample were submitted for commercial TCRB immunosequencing. A two-step, amplification bias-controlled multiplex PCR was used by Adaptive Biotechnology to amplify CDR3 regions from genomic DNA. Primers covering every V and J gene segment were used in the first PCR, while barcodes and Illumina adapters were added in the second PCR. CDR3 libraries were sequenced using an Illumina instrument. On the study's bioinformatics: The analysis used both the pipelines supplied by the vendor and custom analysis of the raw data in R/Bioconductor with R version 3.3.0. Clonality, which ranges from 0 to 1, was calculated as the inverse of the normalised Shannon entropy across all productive clones. High-frequency clones were defined as the share of the repertoire taken up by the top 100 clones, keeping only clones that passed a 95% confidence test. The Simpson index measured repertoire diversity, and the Morisita-Horn index measured overlap between samples. TCRdb re-hosts the immuneACCESS table, in-frame sequences only. Its copies lack some clones; in the studies checked, an unresolved V gene accounts for under half of them, and the cause for the rest is not known. The DNA was the basis for D and trimming; V, J and clone size are from that table. Within this sample are approximately 17,000 clones, with less than 85% of them counted one time only. Of the sample, under 13% falls within the top ten clones.

A note on this clone: There is no known antigen for this receptor. Nothing much larger sits one base from this clone, and base qualities are not available.

The chain is assembled from TRBV19 and TRBJ2-6, and TRBD2 may be the D gene, going by 5 matching bases. Sequences were obtained from ileal tissue. This receptor was identified in an adult with Crohn's disease. The nucleotides read TGTGCCAGCACTAGGGCCTCTGGGGCCAACGTCCTGACTTTC. Translation gives CASTRASGANVLTF.